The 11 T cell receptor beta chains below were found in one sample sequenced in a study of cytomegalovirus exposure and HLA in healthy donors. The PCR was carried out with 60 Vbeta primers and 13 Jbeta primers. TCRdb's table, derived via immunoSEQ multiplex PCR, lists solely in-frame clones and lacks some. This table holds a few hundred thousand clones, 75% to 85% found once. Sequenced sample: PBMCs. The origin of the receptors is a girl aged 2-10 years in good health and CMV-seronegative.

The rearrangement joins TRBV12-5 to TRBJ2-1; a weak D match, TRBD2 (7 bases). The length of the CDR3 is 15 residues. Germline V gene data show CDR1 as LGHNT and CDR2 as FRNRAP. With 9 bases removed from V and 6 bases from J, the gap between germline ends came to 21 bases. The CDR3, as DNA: TGTGCTAGCGGTCAAACGGGGGGCCCTTCCAATGAGCAGTTCTTC. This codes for CASGQTGGPSNEQFF.

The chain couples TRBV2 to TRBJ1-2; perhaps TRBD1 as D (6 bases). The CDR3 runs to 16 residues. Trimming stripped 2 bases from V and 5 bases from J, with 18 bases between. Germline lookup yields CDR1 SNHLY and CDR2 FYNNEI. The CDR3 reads CASSERSLDSLYGYTF. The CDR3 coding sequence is TGTGCCAGCAGTGAAAGGAGTCTGGACAGCCTATATGGCTACACCTTC.

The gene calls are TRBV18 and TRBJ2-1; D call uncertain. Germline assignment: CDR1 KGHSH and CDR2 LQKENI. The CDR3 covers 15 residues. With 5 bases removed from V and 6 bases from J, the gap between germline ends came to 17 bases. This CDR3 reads CASSSRTPFRNEQFF. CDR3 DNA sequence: TGTGCCAGCTCATCACGAACACCTTTTCGCAATGAGCAGTTCTTC.

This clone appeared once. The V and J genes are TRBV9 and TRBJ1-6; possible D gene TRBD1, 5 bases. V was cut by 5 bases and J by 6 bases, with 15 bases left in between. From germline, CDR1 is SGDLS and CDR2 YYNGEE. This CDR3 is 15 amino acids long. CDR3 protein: CASSVAGLGNSPLHF. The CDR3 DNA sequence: TGTGCCAGCAGTGTCGCAGGGTTGGGTAATTCACCCCTCCACTTT.

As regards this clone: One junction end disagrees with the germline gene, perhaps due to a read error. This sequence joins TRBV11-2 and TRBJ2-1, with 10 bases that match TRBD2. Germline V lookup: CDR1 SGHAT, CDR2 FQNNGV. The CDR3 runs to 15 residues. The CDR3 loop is CASSPGTSVYDEQFF. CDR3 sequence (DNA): TGTGCCAGCAGCCCCGGGACTAGCGTCTACGATGAGCAGTTCTTC.

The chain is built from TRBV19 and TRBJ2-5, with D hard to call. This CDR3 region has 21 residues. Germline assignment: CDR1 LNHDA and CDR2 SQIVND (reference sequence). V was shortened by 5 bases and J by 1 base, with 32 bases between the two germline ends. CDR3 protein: CASSGEQGDVYISSPQETQYF. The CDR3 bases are TGTGCCAGTAGTGGTGAACAAGGAGACGTCTATATCTCTTCGCCCCAAGAGACCCAGTACTTC.

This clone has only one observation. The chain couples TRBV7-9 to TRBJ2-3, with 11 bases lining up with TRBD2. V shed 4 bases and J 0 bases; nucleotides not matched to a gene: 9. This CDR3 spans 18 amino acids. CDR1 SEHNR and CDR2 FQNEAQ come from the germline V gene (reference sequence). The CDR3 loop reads CASSSNQLAGDSTDTQYF. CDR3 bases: TGTGCCAGCAGCTCTAACCAACTAGCGGGGGATAGCACAGATACGCAGTATTTT.

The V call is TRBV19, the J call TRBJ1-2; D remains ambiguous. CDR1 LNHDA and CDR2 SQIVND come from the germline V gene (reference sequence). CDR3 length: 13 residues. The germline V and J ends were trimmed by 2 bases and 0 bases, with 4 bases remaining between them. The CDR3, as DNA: TGTGCCAGTAGTATAATATCTAACTATGGCTACACCTTC. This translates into CASSIISNYGYTF.

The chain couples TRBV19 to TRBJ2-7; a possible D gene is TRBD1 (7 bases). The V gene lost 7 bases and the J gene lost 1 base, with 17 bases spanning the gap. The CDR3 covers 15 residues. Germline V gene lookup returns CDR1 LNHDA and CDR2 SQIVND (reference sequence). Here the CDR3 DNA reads TGTGCCAGTACCTTCTCCCAGGGGGGTTCCTACGAGCAGTACTTC. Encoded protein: CASTFSQGGSYEQYF.

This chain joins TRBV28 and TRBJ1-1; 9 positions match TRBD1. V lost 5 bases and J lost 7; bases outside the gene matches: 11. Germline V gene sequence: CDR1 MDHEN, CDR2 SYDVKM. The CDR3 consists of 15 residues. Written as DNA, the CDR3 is TGTGCCAGCAGTGAATTTACAGGGGGCTCGAATGAAGCTTTCTTT. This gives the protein CASSEFTGGSNEAFF.

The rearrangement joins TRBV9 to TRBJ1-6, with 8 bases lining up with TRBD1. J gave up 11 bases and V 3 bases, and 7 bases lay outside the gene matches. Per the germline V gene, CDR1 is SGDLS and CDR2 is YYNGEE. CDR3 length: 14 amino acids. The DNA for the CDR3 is TGTGCCAGCAGCGCGGACAGGGTTTCTCCACCCCTCCACTTT. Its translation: CASSADRVSPPLHF.